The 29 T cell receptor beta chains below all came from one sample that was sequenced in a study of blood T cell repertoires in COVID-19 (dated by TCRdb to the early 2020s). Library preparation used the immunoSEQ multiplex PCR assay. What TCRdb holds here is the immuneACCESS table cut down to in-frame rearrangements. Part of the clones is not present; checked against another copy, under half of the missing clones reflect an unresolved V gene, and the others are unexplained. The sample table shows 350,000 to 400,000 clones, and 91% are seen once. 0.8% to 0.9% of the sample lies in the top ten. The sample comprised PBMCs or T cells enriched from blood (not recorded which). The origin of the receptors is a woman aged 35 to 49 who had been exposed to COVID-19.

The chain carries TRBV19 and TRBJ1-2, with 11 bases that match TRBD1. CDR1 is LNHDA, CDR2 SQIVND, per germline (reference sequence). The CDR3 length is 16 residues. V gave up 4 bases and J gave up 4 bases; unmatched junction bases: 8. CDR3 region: CASSTPGTGGTYGYTF. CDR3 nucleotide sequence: TGTGCCAGTAGTACCCCCGGGACAGGGGGAACCTATGGCTACACCTTC.

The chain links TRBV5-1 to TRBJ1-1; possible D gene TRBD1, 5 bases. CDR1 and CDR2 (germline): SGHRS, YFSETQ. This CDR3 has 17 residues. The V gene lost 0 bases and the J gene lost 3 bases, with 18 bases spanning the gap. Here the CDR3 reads CASSLGWGAAMDTEAFF. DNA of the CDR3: TGCGCCAGCAGCTTGGGATGGGGCGCAGCAATGGACACTGAAGCTTTCTTT.

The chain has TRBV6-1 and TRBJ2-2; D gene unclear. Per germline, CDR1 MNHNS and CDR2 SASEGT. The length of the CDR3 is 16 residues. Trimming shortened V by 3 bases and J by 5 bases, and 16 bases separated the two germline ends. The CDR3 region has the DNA TGTGCCAGCAGTGATTATGTCAGGATCCCTACCGGGGAGCTGTTTTTT. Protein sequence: CASSDYVRIPTGELFF.

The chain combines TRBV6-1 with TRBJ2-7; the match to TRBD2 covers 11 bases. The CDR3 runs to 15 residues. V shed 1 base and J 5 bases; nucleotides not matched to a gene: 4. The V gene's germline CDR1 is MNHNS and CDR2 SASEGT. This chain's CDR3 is CASSEGTSGSNEQYF. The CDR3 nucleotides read TGTGCCAGCAGTGAAGGAACTAGCGGGAGCAACGAGCAGTACTTC.

In DNA, the CDR3 is TGCGCCAGCAGCCTAGACAGAGTAGCTAATTCACCCCTCCACTTT. Encoded protein: CASSLDRVANSPLHF. The chain has TRBV5-1 and TRBJ1-6; TRBD1 might be the D (5 bases). Germline-derived CDR1 and CDR2 are SGHRS and YFSETQ. Trimming pared 4 bases from V and 6 bases from J, leaving 14 bases between. The CDR3 is 15 residues long.

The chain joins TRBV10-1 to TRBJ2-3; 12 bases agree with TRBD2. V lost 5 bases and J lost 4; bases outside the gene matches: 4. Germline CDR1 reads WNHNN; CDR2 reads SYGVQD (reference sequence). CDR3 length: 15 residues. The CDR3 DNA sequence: TGCGCCAGCAGTCCGACTAGCGGGAGACCAGATACGCAGTATTTT. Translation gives CASSPTSGRPDTQYF.

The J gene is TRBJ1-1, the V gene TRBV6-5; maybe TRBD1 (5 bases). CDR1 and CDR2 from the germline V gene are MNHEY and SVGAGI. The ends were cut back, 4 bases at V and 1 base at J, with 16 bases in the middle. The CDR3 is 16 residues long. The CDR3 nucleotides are TGTGCCAGCAGTTCCCCCGGGAGGGGCAAGAACACTGAAGCTTTCTTT. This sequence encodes CASSSPGRGKNTEAFF.

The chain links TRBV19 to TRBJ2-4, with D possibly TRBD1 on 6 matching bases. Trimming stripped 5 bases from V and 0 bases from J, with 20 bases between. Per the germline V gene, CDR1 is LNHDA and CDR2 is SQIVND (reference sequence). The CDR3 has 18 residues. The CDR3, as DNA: TGTGCCAGTAGTCAGACTAACAGGGTGTGGGTAGCCAAAAACATTCAGTACTTC. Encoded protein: CASSQTNRVWVAKNIQYF. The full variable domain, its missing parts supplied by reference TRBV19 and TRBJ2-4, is DGGITQSPKYLFRKEGQNVTLSCEQNLNHDAMYWYRQDPGQGLRLIYYSQIVNDFQKGDIAEGYSVSREKKESFPLTVTSAQKNPTAFYLCASSQTNRVWVAKNIQYFGAGTRLSVL.

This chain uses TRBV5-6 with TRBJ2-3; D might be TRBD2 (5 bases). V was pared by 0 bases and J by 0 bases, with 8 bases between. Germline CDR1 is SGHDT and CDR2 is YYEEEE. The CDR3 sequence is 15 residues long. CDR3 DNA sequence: TGTGCCAGCAGCTTGGGAGGCGGGAGCACAGATACGCAGTATTTT. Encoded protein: CASSLGGGSTDTQYF.

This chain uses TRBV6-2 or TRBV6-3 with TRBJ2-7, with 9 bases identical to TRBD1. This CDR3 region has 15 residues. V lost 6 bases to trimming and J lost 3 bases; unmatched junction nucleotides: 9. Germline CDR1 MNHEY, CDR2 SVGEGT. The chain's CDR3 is CASSPIGTGNYEQYF. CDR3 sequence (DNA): TGTGCCAGCAGCCCCATTGGGACAGGGAACTACGAGCAGTACTTC.

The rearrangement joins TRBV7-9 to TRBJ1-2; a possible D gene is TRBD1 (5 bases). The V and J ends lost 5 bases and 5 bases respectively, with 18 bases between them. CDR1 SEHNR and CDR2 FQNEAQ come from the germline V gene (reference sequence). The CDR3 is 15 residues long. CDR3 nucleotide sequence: TGTGCCAGCAGCCCAGTAGGCAGGGAAGGGTATGGCTACACCTTC. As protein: CASSPVGREGYGYTF.

Here the CDR3 DNA reads TGTGCCAGCATTTATACCGGGGAGCTGTTTTTT. It specifies CASIYTGELFF. This chain connects TRBV12-3 or TRBV12-4 to TRBJ2-2; D is unresolved. V was pared by 7 bases and J by 5 bases, with 5 bases between. This CDR3 is built from 11 residues.

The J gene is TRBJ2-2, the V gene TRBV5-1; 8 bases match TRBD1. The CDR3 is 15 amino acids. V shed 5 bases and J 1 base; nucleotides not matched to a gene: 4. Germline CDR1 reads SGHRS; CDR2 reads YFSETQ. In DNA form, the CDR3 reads TGCGCCAGCAGAACCGGGACAGGGAACACCGGGGAGCTGTTTTTT. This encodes CASRTGTGNTGELFF. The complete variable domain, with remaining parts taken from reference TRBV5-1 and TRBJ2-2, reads KAGVTQTPRYLIKTRGQQVTLSCSPISGHRSVSWYQQTPGQGLQFLFEYFSETQRNKGNFPGRFSGRQFSNSRSEMNVSTLELGDSALYLCASRTGTGNTGELFFGEGSRLTVL.

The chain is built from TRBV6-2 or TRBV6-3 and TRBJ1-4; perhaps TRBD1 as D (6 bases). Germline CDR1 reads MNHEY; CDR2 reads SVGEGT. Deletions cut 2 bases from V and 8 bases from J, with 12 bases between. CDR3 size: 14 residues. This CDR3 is CASSYTGLREKLFF. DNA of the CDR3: TGTGCCAGCAGTTACACAGGGTTGAGAGAAAAACTGTTTTTT.

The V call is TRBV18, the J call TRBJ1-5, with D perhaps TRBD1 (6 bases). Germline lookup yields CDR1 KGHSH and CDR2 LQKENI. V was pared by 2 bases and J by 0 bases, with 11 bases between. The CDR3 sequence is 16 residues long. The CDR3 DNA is TGTGCCAGCTCACCAAACAGGGATTCTAGCAATCAGCCCCAGCATTTT. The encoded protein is CASSPNRDSSNQPQHF. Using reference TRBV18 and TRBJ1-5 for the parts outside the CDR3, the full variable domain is NAGVMQNPRHLVRRRGQEARLRCSPMKGHSHVYWYRQLPEEGLKFMVYLQKENIIDESGMPKERFSAEFPKEGPSILRIQQVVRGDSAAYFCASSPNRDSSNQPQHFGDGTRLSIL.

The CDR3 DNA reads as TGTGCTAGTGGTTTGGCCCCCTCCGGACAGGTTGGAAACACCATATATTTT. Its protein is CASGLAPSGQVGNTIYF. The chain recombines TRBV12-5 with TRBJ1-3, with 7 bases that match TRBD1. CDR3 length equals 17 residues. Unmatched junction bases numbered 9, after V lost 1 base and J lost 3 bases. From germline, CDR1 is LGHNT and CDR2 FRNRAP. Complete variable domain (other parts from reference TRBV12-5 and TRBJ1-3): DARVTQTPRHKVTEMGQEVTMRCQPILGHNTVFWYRQTMMQGLELLAYFRNRAPLDDSGMPKDRFSAEMPDATLATLKIQPSEPRDSAVYFCASGLAPSGQVGNTIYFGEGSWLTVV.

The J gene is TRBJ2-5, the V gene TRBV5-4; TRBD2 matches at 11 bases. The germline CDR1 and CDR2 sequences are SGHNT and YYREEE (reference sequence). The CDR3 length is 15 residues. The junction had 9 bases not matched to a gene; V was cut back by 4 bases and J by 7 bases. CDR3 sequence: CASSPTSGNTGTQYF. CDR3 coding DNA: TGTGCCAGCAGCCCGACTAGCGGGAATACCGGGACCCAGTACTTC.

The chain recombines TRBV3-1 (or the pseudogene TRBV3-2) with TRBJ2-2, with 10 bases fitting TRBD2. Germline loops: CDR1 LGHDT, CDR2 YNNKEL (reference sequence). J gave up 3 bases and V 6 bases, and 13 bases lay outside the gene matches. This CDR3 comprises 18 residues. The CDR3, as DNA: TGTGCCAGCAGTCTCACCGCTAGCGGGAGACCGGACACCGGGGAGCTGTTTTTT. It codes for CASSLTASGRPDTGELFF.

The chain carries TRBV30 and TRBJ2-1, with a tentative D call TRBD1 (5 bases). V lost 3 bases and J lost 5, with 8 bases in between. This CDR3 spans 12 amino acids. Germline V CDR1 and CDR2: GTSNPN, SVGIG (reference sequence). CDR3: CAWRDIHNEQFF. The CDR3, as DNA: TGTGCCTGGAGGGACATACACAATGAGCAGTTCTTC.

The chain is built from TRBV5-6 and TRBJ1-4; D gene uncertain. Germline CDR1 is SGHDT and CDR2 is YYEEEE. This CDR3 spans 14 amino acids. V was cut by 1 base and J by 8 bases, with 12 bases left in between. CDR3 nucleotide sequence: TGTGCCAGCAGCTTGTTATCCGGGGAGGAAAAACTGTTTTTT. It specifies CASSLLSGEEKLFF. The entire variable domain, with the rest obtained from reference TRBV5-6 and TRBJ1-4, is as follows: DAGVTQSPTHLIKTRGQQVTLRCSPKSGHDTVSWYQQALGQGPQFIFQYYEEEERQRGNFPDRFSGHQFPNYSSELNVNALLLGDSALYLCASSLLSGEEKLFFGSGTQLSVL.

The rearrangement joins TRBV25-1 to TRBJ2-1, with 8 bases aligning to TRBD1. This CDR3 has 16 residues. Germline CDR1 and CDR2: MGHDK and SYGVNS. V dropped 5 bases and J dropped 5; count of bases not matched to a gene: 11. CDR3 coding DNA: TGTGCCAGCAGTACCCGGACAGGGTCCACGGACAATGAGCAGTTCTTC. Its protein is CASSTRTGSTDNEQFF.

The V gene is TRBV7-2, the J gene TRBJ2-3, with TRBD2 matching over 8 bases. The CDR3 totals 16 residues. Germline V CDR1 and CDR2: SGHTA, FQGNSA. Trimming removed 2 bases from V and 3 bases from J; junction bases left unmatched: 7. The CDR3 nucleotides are TGTGCCAGCAGCTTATTAGGCCCTAGCGGGACAGATACGCAGTATTTT. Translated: CASSLLGPSGTDTQYF.

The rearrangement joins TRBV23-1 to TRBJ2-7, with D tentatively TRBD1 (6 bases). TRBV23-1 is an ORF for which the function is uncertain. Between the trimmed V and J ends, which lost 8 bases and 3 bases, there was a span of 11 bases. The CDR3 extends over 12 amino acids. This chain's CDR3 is CASDSGDYEQYF. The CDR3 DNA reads TGCGCCAGCGATTCAGGGGACTACGAGCAGTACTTC.

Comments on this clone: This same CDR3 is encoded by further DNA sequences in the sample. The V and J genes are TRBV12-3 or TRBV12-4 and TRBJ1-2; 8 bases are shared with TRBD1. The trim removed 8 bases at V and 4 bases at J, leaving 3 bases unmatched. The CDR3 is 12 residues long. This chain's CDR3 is CASRTGTYGYTF. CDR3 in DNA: TGTGCCAGCCGGACAGGGACCTATGGCTACACCTTC.

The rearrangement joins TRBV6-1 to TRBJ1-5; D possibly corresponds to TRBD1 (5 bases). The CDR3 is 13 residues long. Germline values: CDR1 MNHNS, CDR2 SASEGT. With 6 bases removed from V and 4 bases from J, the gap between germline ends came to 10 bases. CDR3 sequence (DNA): TGTGCCAGCAGGATTGGGGCAAATCAGCCCCAGCATTTT. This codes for CASRIGANQPQHF.

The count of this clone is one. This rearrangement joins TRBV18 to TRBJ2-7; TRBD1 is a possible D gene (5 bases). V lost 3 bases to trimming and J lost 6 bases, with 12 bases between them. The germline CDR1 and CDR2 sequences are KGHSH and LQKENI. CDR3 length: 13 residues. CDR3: CASSPDSMGEQYF. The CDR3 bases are TGTGCCAGCTCACCCGACAGCATGGGCGAGCAGTACTTC.

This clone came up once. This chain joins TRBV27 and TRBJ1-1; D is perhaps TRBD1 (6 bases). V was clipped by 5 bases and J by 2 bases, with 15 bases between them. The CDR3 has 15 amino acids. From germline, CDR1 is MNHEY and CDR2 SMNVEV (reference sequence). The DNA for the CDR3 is TGTGCCAGCAGTGCTGTACAGGGCTTCAACACTGAAGCTTTCTTT. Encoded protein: CASSAVQGFNTEAFF.

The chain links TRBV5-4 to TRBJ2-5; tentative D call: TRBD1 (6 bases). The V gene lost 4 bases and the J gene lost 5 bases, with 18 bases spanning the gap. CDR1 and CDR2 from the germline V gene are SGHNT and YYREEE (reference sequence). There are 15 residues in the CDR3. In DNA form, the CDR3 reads TGTGCCAGCAGCCGAAACACAGGGACGACGGAGACCCAGTACTTC. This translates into CASSRNTGTTETQYF.

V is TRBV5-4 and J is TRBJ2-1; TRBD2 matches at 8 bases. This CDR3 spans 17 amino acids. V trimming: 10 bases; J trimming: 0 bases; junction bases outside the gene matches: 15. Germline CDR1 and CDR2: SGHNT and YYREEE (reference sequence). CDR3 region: CAATPPGTRSSYNEQFF. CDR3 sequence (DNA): TGTGCCGCCACCCCCCCCGGGACTAGGAGCTCCTACAATGAGCAGTTCTTC.